Each of the 19 T cell receptor beta chains below was sequenced from the same sample in a study of blood T cell repertoires in COVID-19. Using immunoSEQ multiplex PCR, the repertoire was profiled, and TCRdb retains in-frame clones only, with some absent. The data contain tens of thousands of clones, roughly 80% of them singletons. The source material was peripheral blood. Source of these receptors: a middle-aged man with acute or convalescent COVID-19.

The chain employs TRBV19 and TRBJ1-1; D call uncertain. Germline assignment: CDR1 LNHDA and CDR2 SQIVND (reference sequence). Trimming stripped 9 bases from V and 0 bases from J, with 17 bases between. There are 15 residues in the CDR3. The CDR3 sequence is CASGSEGQMNTEAFF. CDR3 DNA sequence: TGTGCCAGCGGATCGGAGGGCCAAATGAACACTGAAGCTTTCTTT.

The V call is TRBV12-3 or TRBV12-4, the J call TRBJ2-4; 7 positions match TRBD1. The CDR3 runs to 13 residues. V lost 6 bases to trimming and J lost 10 bases; unmatched junction nucleotides: 9. CDR3 sequence (DNA): TGTGCCAGCAGCTCGACGTTACAGGGGATTCAGTACTTC. Encoded protein: CASSSTLQGIQYF.

The chain couples TRBV6-2 or TRBV6-3 to TRBJ2-7; TRBD2 aligns across 8 bases. Germline V CDR1 and CDR2: MNHEY, SVGEGT. Unmatched junction bases numbered 9, after V lost 1 base and J lost 4 bases. This CDR3 comprises 16 residues. The CDR3 DNA reads as TGTGCCAGCAGTTACTTTTCAGCGGGAGAAGGTTACGAGCAGTACTTC. The encoded protein is CASSYFSAGEGYEQYF.

The chain carries TRBV5-6 and TRBJ2-5, with TRBD2 matching 14 bases. Germline loops: CDR1 SGHDT, CDR2 YYEEEE. The CDR3 is made up of 17 amino acids. Trimming at V came to 2 bases and at J to 4 bases, leaving 7 bases not matched to a gene. CDR3 DNA sequence: TGTGCCAGCAGCTTCGGGACTAGCGGGAGAAAGGGAGAGACCCAGTACTTC. This encodes CASSFGTSGRKGETQYF.

The CDR3 DNA reads as TGTGCCAGCACGGCGGGTCTACTCTCCTACGAGCAGTACTTC. Translating it yields CASTAGLLSYEQYF. The rearrangement joins TRBV6-5 to TRBJ2-7, with D possibly matching TRBD2 (5 bases). V was pared by 7 bases and J by 0 bases, with 13 bases between. The CDR3 contains 14 residues. Germline assignment: CDR1 MNHEY and CDR2 SVGAGI.

The chain uses TRBV7-2 and TRBJ2-7; tentatively, D is TRBD2 (6 bases). Germline V gene data show CDR1 as SGHTA and CDR2 as FQGNSA. The V gene lost 3 bases and the J gene lost 2 bases, with 14 bases spanning the gap. The CDR3 runs 15 residues. The CDR3 coding sequence is TGTGCCAGCAGCTTTAACGGGGGTTCGACCTACGAGCAGTACTTC. Translating gives CASSFNGGSTYEQYF.

The chain carries TRBV2 and TRBJ1-2; 7 bases map to TRBD1. The CDR3 is 13 residues long. The germline gives CDR1 SNHLY, CDR2 FYNNEI. V dropped 4 bases and J dropped 5; count of bases not matched to a gene: 4. CDR3 region: CASSGDSEYGYTF. CDR3 DNA sequence: TGTGCCAGCAGTGGGGACAGTGAATATGGCTACACCTTC.

This rearrangement joins TRBV7-7 to TRBJ2-7; 7 bases align to TRBD1. Germline assignment: CDR1 SSHAT and CDR2 FNYEAQ (reference sequence). This CDR3 has 14 amino acids. The ends lost 5 bases at V and 4 bases at J; junction bases unmatched: 8. For the CDR3, the DNA is TGTGCCAGCAGCCGCGGACAGGTTGGGTACGAGCAGTACTTC. It is translated as CASSRGQVGYEQYF.

The chain has TRBV19 and TRBJ2-7; 8 bases fit TRBD1. Germline assignment: CDR1 LNHDA and CDR2 SQIVND (reference sequence). Losses at the gene ends were 6 bases for V and 6 bases for J; bases not matched to a gene: 7. The CDR3 covers 13 residues. CDR3 bases: TGTGCCAGTAGCCCGGACAGGGTGGGCGAGCAGTACTTC. The encoded protein is CASSPDRVGEQYF.

The chain joins TRBV7-2 to TRBJ1-1, with D perhaps matching TRBD1 (6 bases). This CDR3 spans 14 amino acids. Trimming took off 1 base at V and 8 bases at J, with 14 bases between the two ends. CDR1 and CDR2 from the germline V gene are SGHTA and FQGNSA. DNA for the CDR3: TGTGCCAGCAGCTTAGAGGTAGGGGGTTACGAAGCTTTCTTT. Translating it yields CASSLEVGGYEAFF.

The chain uses TRBV28 and TRBJ2-7; 10 bases fit TRBD2. CDR1 and CDR2 (germline): MDHEN, SYDVKM. V gave up 8 bases and J gave up 2 bases; unmatched junction bases: 6. The CDR3 is 14 residues long. The CDR3 reads CASARTSGTYEQYF. The CDR3 DNA reads as TGTGCCAGCGCAAGGACTAGCGGAACCTACGAGCAGTACTTC.

This clone was found a few times. V and J are TRBV30 and TRBJ2-6; unclear D gene. In germline, CDR1 is GTSNPN, CDR2 SVGIG (reference sequence). The germline V and J ends were trimmed by 1 base and 0 bases, with 7 bases remaining between them. This CDR3 comprises 15 residues. The CDR3 DNA reads TGTGCCTGGAGTGGCGATCCCTCTGGGGCCAACGTCCTGACTTTC. Amino acid sequence: CAWSGDPSGANVLTF.

This chain connects TRBV4-2 to TRBJ2-4; D possibly corresponds to TRBD1 (6 bases). CDR1 is LGHNA and CDR2 is YNFKEQ in the germline V gene. CDR3 length: 17 amino acids. Between the trimmed V and J ends, which lost 5 bases and 2 bases, there was a span of 19 bases. Here the CDR3 DNA reads TGTGCCAGCAGCTCCCCCGGGACACCGTCCTCCAAAAACATTCAGTACTTC. Translating it yields CASSSPGTPSSKNIQYF.

V gene TRBV7-8 combines with J gene TRBJ2-1; D is uncertain. Germline V gene lookup returns CDR1 SGHVS and CDR2 FQNEAQ. CDR3 length: 16 amino acids. Trimming took off 3 bases at V and 9 bases at J, with 21 bases between the two ends. CDR3 sequence (DNA): TGTGCCAGCAGCTTCTTTGTTTCCAACACGGGTTCTGAGCAGTTCTTC. It encodes CASSFFVSNTGSEQFF.

This clone was recorded once. Distinct nucleotide sequences in the sample also encode this CDR3. V is TRBV7-2 and J is TRBJ2-5; 8 bases are a match to TRBD1. Germline V lookup: CDR1 SGHTA, CDR2 FQGNSA. Trimming took 2 bases from V and 4 from J; bases not matched to a gene: 3. This CDR3 contains 14 residues. The CDR3 region is CASSLTGGRETQYF. Here the CDR3 DNA reads TGTGCCAGCAGCTTAACAGGGGGAAGAGAGACCCAGTACTTC.

The J gene is TRBJ2-7, the V gene TRBV27; 12 bases agree with TRBD2. The germline gives CDR1 MNHEY, CDR2 SMNVEV (reference sequence). V gave up 3 bases and J gave up 9 bases; unmatched junction bases: 15. This CDR3 is 17 amino acids long. The DNA of the CDR3 is TGTGCCAGCAGTTTCTATCTACCGACTAGCGGGAGATTGGTGCAGTACTTC. Its translation: CASSFYLPTSGRLVQYF.

The rearrangement links TRBV7-9 to TRBJ2-5, with 14 bases lining up with TRBD2. This CDR3 region has 17 residues. Germline CDR1 and CDR2: SEHNR and FQNEAQ (reference sequence). V shed 4 bases, J shed 3 bases, and the junction held 7 bases outside the gene matches. The CDR3 sequence is CASSSDGTSGGKETQYF. The CDR3 DNA reads TGTGCCAGCAGCTCCGACGGGACTAGCGGGGGTAAAGAGACCCAGTACTTC.

The rearrangement joins TRBV18 to TRBJ1-5; 7 bases map to TRBD1. The CDR3 is made up of 16 amino acids. With V trimmed by 3 bases and J by 1 base, 6 bases remained unmatched. Looked up from germline, CDR1 is KGHSH and CDR2 is LQKENI. The CDR3 loop reads CASSPGTAESNQPQHF. The CDR3, as DNA: TGTGCCAGCTCACCCGGGACAGCGGAGAGCAATCAGCCCCAGCATTTT.

The chain recombines TRBV4-3 with TRBJ2-2, with D possibly TRBD1 on 5 matching bases. Germline assignment: CDR1 LGHNA and CDR2 YSLEER. Trimming shortened V by 4 bases and J by 4 bases, and 13 bases separated the two germline ends. The CDR3 is made up of 15 amino acids. The CDR3 region is CASSLSDKGTGELFF. DNA of the CDR3: TGCGCCAGCAGCCTATCGGACAAGGGCACCGGGGAGCTGTTTTTT.